Listed below are T cell receptor beta chains from one sample, sequenced in a study of T cell changes during pregnancy in multiple sclerosis. Clones were sequenced by immunoSEQ multiplex PCR, and TCRdb holds only the in-frame ones, with some missing. Found here are some 5,300 clones, 81% of them singletons; the top ten hold less than 20%. Here the sequenced sample was CD8+ T cells from peripheral blood mononuclear cells, taken in the second trimester of pregnancy. The receptors derive from a female donor in good health, enrolled as a control in a pregnancy study. Each CDR3 is given with its conserved first and last residue. The D gene is left open where the match is weak. Clone size is shown for a subset of rows, as once, few, many or a class of expanded clone.

v_gene: TRBV6-4; j_gene: TRBJ1-2; abundance: -; d_gene: TRBD1; CDR3aa: CASSDSGTGGHGYTF; CDR3nt: TGTGCCAGCAGTGACTCCGGGACAGGGGGGCATGGCTACACCTTC
v_gene: TRBV9; j_gene: TRBJ2-1; abundance: -; d_gene: -; CDR3aa: CASSVATGTGYNEQFF; CDR3nt: TGTGCCAGCAGCGTAGCTACGGGGACTGGCTACAATGAGCAGTTCTTC
v_gene: TRBV6-4; j_gene: TRBJ2-2; abundance: -; d_gene: -; CDR3aa: CASSGQNTGELFF; CDR3nt: TGTGCCAGCAGTGGGCAGAACACCGGGGAGCTGTTTTTT
v_gene: TRBV4-1; j_gene: TRBJ1-1; abundance: -; d_gene: TRBD1; CDR3aa: CASSQDLAGGLTEAFF; CDR3nt: TGCGCCAGCAGCCAAGACCTGGCAGGGGGCTTGACTGAAGCTTTCTTT
v_gene: TRBV28; j_gene: TRBJ1-3; abundance: once; d_gene: TRBD1; CDR3aa: CASSRQGSGNTIYF; CDR3nt: TGTGCCAGCAGCAGACAGGGCTCTGGAAACACCATATATTTT
v_gene: TRBV5-6; j_gene: TRBJ1-1; abundance: -; d_gene: -; CDR3aa: CASSYGTEAFF; CDR3nt: TGTGCCAGCAGCTACGGGACAGAAGCTTTCTTT
v_gene: TRBV6-4; j_gene: TRBJ2-3; abundance: -; d_gene: TRBD2; CDR3aa: CASSDRGGTDTQYF; CDR3nt: TGTGCCAGCAGTGACCGGGGGGGCACAGATACGCAGTATTTT
v_gene: TRBV13; j_gene: TRBJ2-1; abundance: -; d_gene: TRBD2; CDR3aa: CASSLGGGNEQFF; CDR3nt: TGTGCCAGCAGCTTAGGCGGGGGGAATGAGCAGTTCTTC
v_gene: TRBV13; j_gene: TRBJ2-2; abundance: -; d_gene: TRBD2; CDR3aa: CASSSHLPRGGLAGGKNTGELFF; CDR3nt: TGTGCCAGCAGCTCCCACCTTCCAAGGGGCGGACTAGCGGGGGGTAAGAACACCGGGGAGCTGTTTTTT
v_gene: TRBV5-1; j_gene: TRBJ2-7; abundance: once; d_gene: -; CDR3aa: CASSEGDYYEQYF; CDR3nt: TGCGCCAGCAGCGAGGGGGATTACTACGAGCAGTACTTC
v_gene: TRBV6-4; j_gene: TRBJ2-2; abundance: -; d_gene: -; CDR3aa: CASSRTGDGSNTGELFF; CDR3nt: TGTGCCAGCAGTCGAACTGGAGACGGATCGAACACCGGGGAGCTGTTTTTT
v_gene: TRBV5-1; j_gene: TRBJ2-2; abundance: -; d_gene: TRBD2; CDR3aa: CASSPSGVRRDTGELFF; CDR3nt: TGCGCCAGCAGCCCGAGCGGGGTGCGAAGAGACACCGGGGAGCTGTTTTTT
v_gene: TRBV7-3; j_gene: TRBJ1-3; abundance: once; d_gene: -; CDR3aa: CASSPGASGNTIYF; CDR3nt: TGTGCCAGCAGCCCAGGGGCGTCTGGAAACACCATATATTTT
v_gene: TRBV4-2; j_gene: TRBJ1-3; abundance: -; d_gene: TRBD1; CDR3aa: CASSQDEGAGGNTIYF; CDR3nt: TGTGCCAGCAGCCAAGATGAGGGGGCCGGCGGAAACACCATATATTTT
v_gene: TRBV30; j_gene: TRBJ2-5; abundance: -; d_gene: -; CDR3aa: CAWSVGGGETQYF; CDR3nt: TGTGCCTGGAGTGTAGGGGGTGGCGAGACCCAGTACTTC
v_gene: TRBV7-9; j_gene: TRBJ2-3; abundance: -; d_gene: TRBD2; CDR3aa: CASSYGDTGGTDRDTQYF; CDR3nt: TGTGCCAGCAGCTATGGGGACACGGGAGGGACTGACAGGGATACGCAGTATTTT
v_gene: TRBV7-3; j_gene: TRBJ2-1; abundance: -; d_gene: TRBD2; CDR3aa: CASSSSSGAYNEQFF; CDR3nt: TGTGCCAGCAGCTCCTCTAGCGGGGCTTACAATGAGCAGTTCTTC
v_gene: TRBV20-1; j_gene: TRBJ1-2; abundance: -; d_gene: -; CDR3aa: CSAGPRQTF; CDR3nt: TGCAGTGCTGGCCCGCGGCAAACCTTC
v_gene: TRBV7-9; j_gene: TRBJ1-1; abundance: -; d_gene: TRBD1; CDR3aa: CASSFNRGRWTEAFF; CDR3nt: TGTGCCAGCAGCTTCAACAGGGGGCGCTGGACTGAAGCTTTCTTT
v_gene: TRBV11-2; j_gene: TRBJ1-2; abundance: few; d_gene: TRBD1; CDR3aa: CASSLDGGTGPGYTF; CDR3nt: TGTGCCAGCAGCTTAGATGGGGGGACAGGGCCTGGCTACACCTTC
v_gene: TRBV10-3; j_gene: TRBJ2-1; abundance: -; d_gene: -; CDR3aa: CAARGGGNYNEQFF; CDR3nt: TGTGCCGCACGAGGGGGGGGAAACTACAATGAGCAGTTCTTC
v_gene: TRBV5-8; j_gene: TRBJ2-7; abundance: -; d_gene: -; CDR3aa: CASSLGGRAYEQYF; CDR3nt: TGTGCCAGCAGCTTGGGAGGGAGAGCCTACGAGCAGTACTTC
v_gene: TRBV4-2; j_gene: TRBJ2-6; abundance: -; d_gene: TRBD2; CDR3aa: CASSQDGDSGGASGANVLTF; CDR3nt: TGTGCCAGCAGCCAAGATGGCGATAGCGGGGGGGCTTCTGGGGCCAACGTCCTGACTTTC
v_gene: TRBV7-9; j_gene: TRBJ2-7; abundance: -; d_gene: -; CDR3aa: CASSDPTGTYEQYF; CDR3nt: TGTGCCAGCAGCGACCCCACAGGGACCTACGAGCAGTACTTC
v_gene: TRBV28; j_gene: TRBJ2-7; abundance: -; d_gene: TRBD2; CDR3aa: CASSLGLAGIAYEQYF; CDR3nt: TGTGCCAGCAGTTTGGGACTAGCGGGTATAGCCTACGAGCAGTACTTC
v_gene: TRBV4-3; j_gene: TRBJ2-3; abundance: -; d_gene: TRBD2; CDR3aa: CASSQSGGTDTQYF; CDR3nt: TGCGCCAGCAGCCAAAGCGGGGGAACAGATACGCAGTATTTT
v_gene: TRBV28; j_gene: TRBJ2-7; abundance: -; d_gene: TRBD1; CDR3aa: CASTLQGQGAYEQYF; CDR3nt: TGTGCCAGCACCCTGCAGGGACAGGGGGCCTACGAGCAGTACTTC
v_gene: TRBV13; j_gene: TRBJ1-2; abundance: -; d_gene: TRBD1; CDR3aa: CASSLNRGHGYTF; CDR3nt: TGTGCCAGCAGCTTAAATAGGGGGCATGGCTACACCTTC
v_gene: TRBV27; j_gene: TRBJ1-2; abundance: -; d_gene: TRBD1; CDR3aa: CASSGTAPAYGYTF; CDR3nt: TGTGCCAGCAGCGGGACAGCGCCCGCCTATGGCTACACCTTC
v_gene: TRBV5-4; j_gene: TRBJ1-2; abundance: -; d_gene: -; CDR3aa: CASSLEAGVEVNYGYTF; CDR3nt: TGTGCCAGCAGCTTGGAGGCAGGGGTGGAGGTAAACTATGGCTACACCTTC
v_gene: TRBV27; j_gene: TRBJ2-7; abundance: -; d_gene: -; CDR3aa: CASRWTDGEQYF; CDR3nt: TGTGCCAGCAGGTGGACTGATGGGGAGCAGTACTTC
v_gene: TRBV6-1; j_gene: TRBJ2-1; abundance: few; d_gene: TRBD1; CDR3aa: CASSGGQGGGDEQFF; CDR3nt: TGTGCCAGCAGTGGGGGACAGGGGGGTGGCGATGAGCAGTTCTTC
v_gene: TRBV4-1; j_gene: TRBJ1-1; abundance: -; d_gene: TRBD1; CDR3aa: CASSQGEGQGYAEAFF; CDR3nt: TGCGCCAGCAGCCAAGGGGAGGGACAGGGGTATGCTGAAGCTTTCTTT
v_gene: TRBV6-4; j_gene: TRBJ2-2; abundance: few; d_gene: TRBD2; CDR3aa: CASSETSGRANTGELFF; CDR3nt: TGTGCCAGCAGCGAGACTAGCGGGAGGGCGAACACCGGGGAGCTGTTTTTT
v_gene: TRBV9; j_gene: TRBJ2-5; abundance: -; d_gene: TRBD2; CDR3aa: CASSSAGGQETQYF; CDR3nt: TGTGCCAGCAGCTCAGCGGGGGGACAAGAGACCCAGTACTTC
v_gene: TRBV7-8; j_gene: TRBJ1-1; abundance: -; d_gene: -; CDR3aa: CASSLGIDWGMNTEAFF; CDR3nt: TGTGCCAGCAGCTTAGGTATTGACTGGGGCATGAACACTGAAGCTTTCTTT
v_gene: TRBV2; j_gene: TRBJ2-7; abundance: -; d_gene: TRBD1; CDR3aa: CASRDRGSEQYF; CDR3nt: TGTGCCAGCAGGGACAGGGGGTCCGAGCAGTACTTC
v_gene: TRBV6-4; j_gene: TRBJ2-1; abundance: -; d_gene: -; CDR3aa: CASSDSQGSDEQFF; CDR3nt: TGTGCCAGCAGTGACTCCCAGGGATCAGATGAGCAGTTCTTC
v_gene: TRBV4-3; j_gene: TRBJ2-3; abundance: -; d_gene: TRBD2; CDR3aa: CASSQLAGGGTDTQYF; CDR3nt: TGCGCCAGCAGCCAACTAGCGGGGGGGGGCACAGATACGCAGTATTTT
v_gene: TRBV4-3; j_gene: TRBJ2-2; abundance: -; d_gene: -; CDR3aa: CASSQLQGGGELFF; CDR3nt: TGCGCCAGCAGCCAACTTCAGGGTGGCGGGGAGCTGTTTTTT
v_gene: TRBV5-5; j_gene: TRBJ2-7; abundance: -; d_gene: TRBD2; CDR3aa: CASSTSGDPYEQYF; CDR3nt: TGTGCCAGCAGCACTAGCGGCGATCCCTACGAGCAGTACTTC
v_gene: TRBV7-8; j_gene: TRBJ2-5; abundance: -; d_gene: -; CDR3aa: CASSFLNELQETQYF; CDR3nt: TGTGCCAGCAGCTTCCTTAATGAGCTCCAAGAGACCCAGTACTTC
v_gene: TRBV6-1; j_gene: TRBJ2-7; abundance: -; d_gene: TRBD2; CDR3aa: CASGFSGELEQYF; CDR3nt: TGTGCCAGCGGGTTTAGCGGGGAGCTCGAGCAGTACTTC
v_gene: TRBV5-6; j_gene: TRBJ2-7; abundance: -; d_gene: -; CDR3aa: CASSLGLPAGSHLYQQYF; CDR3nt: TGTGCCAGCAGCTTAGGTTTGCCAGCGGGCTCTCACTTGTACCAGCAGTACTTC
v_gene: TRBV6-4; j_gene: TRBJ2-5; abundance: -; d_gene: TRBD1; CDR3aa: CASSEGTDTETQYF; CDR3nt: TGTGCCAGCAGTGAGGGGACAGACACCGAGACCCAGTACTTC
v_gene: TRBV30; j_gene: TRBJ1-5; abundance: -; d_gene: -; CDR3aa: CAWTPGTGDQPQHF; CDR3nt: TGTGCCTGGACCCCAGGGACGGGAGATCAGCCCCAGCATTTT
v_gene: TRBV9; j_gene: TRBJ2-7; abundance: -; d_gene: TRBD1; CDR3aa: CASSVGQSGQGEQYF; CDR3nt: TGTGCCAGCAGCGTGGGACAGTCAGGGCAGGGCGAGCAGTACTTC
v_gene: TRBV6-4; j_gene: TRBJ2-3; abundance: -; d_gene: TRBD2; CDR3aa: CASTETSEPTDTQYF; CDR3nt: TGTGCCAGCACTGAGACTAGCGAGCCCACAGATACGCAGTATTTT
v_gene: TRBV6-4; j_gene: TRBJ1-6; abundance: -; d_gene: -; CDR3aa: CASSDGRENSPLHF; CDR3nt: TGTGCCAGCAGTGACGGACGGGAAAATTCACCCCTCCACTTT
v_gene: TRBV6-4; j_gene: TRBJ2-2; abundance: -; d_gene: -; CDR3aa: CASSDKPIESGELFF; CDR3nt: TGTGCCAGCAGTGACAAGCCGATAGAGAGCGGGGAGCTGTTTTTT
v_gene: TRBV5-6; j_gene: TRBJ1-1; abundance: -; d_gene: -; CDR3aa: CASSLAQGTEAFF; CDR3nt: TGTGCCAGCAGCTTGGCTCAGGGCACTGAAGCTTTCTTT
v_gene: TRBV27; j_gene: TRBJ2-1; abundance: -; d_gene: TRBD2; CDR3aa: CASSPGTSGRSNSYNEQFF; CDR3nt: TGTGCCAGCAGTCCCGGGACTAGCGGGAGGTCAAACTCCTACAATGAGCAGTTCTTC
v_gene: TRBV30; j_gene: TRBJ2-1; abundance: -; d_gene: TRBD2; CDR3aa: CAWSRAGGPDEQFF; CDR3nt: TGTGCCTGGAGTAGGGCGGGAGGGCCTGATGAGCAGTTCTTC
v_gene: TRBV6-1; j_gene: TRBJ2-7; abundance: -; d_gene: TRBD2; CDR3aa: CASSESTGGPGEQYF; CDR3nt: TGTGCCAGCAGTGAGTCCACGGGAGGGCCGGGAGAGCAGTACTTC
v_gene: TRBV6-4; j_gene: TRBJ2-2; abundance: -; d_gene: TRBD2; CDR3aa: CASSDGTSGDVGELFF; CDR3nt: TGTGCCAGCAGTGACGGGACTAGCGGGGACGTCGGGGAGCTGTTTTTT
v_gene: TRBV19; j_gene: TRBJ1-1; abundance: -; d_gene: TRBD1; CDR3aa: CASSMGQGTEAFF; CDR3nt: TGTGCCAGTAGTATGGGACAGGGCACTGAAGCTTTCTTT
v_gene: TRBV9; j_gene: TRBJ2-1; abundance: -; d_gene: TRBD2; CDR3aa: CASSGPGLAAYNEQFF; CDR3nt: TGTGCCAGCAGCGGACCGGGACTAGCGGCGTACAATGAGCAGTTCTTC
v_gene: TRBV21-1; j_gene: TRBJ1-5; abundance: -; d_gene: -; CDR3aa: CASSNRGYSNQPQHF; CDR3nt: TGTGCCAGCAGCAACAGGGGGTATAGCAATCAGCCCCAGCATTTT
v_gene: TRBV6-1; j_gene: TRBJ2-3; abundance: -; d_gene: TRBD1; CDR3aa: CASTSGQGADTQYF; CDR3nt: TGTGCCAGCACTTCGGGACAGGGCGCAGATACGCAGTATTTT
v_gene: TRBV11-2; j_gene: TRBJ1-6; abundance: -; d_gene: TRBD1; CDR3aa: CASSPGTGGRYNSPLHF; CDR3nt: TGTGCCAGCAGCCCAGGGACAGGGGGCAGATATAATTCACCCCTCCACTTT